This entry is about one TCR beta chain. TCRdb fed the 5' RACE reads into MiXCR, producing one record per CDR3 protein. The data show some 270,000 distinct CDR3 sequences, 15% seen once. The data derive from a study of T-cell memory formation after mild COVID-19. This CDR3 spans 12 amino acids. V shed 3 bases and J 5 bases; nucleotides not matched to a gene: 3. Germline V gene lookup returns CDR1 DFQATT and CDR2 SNEGSKA (reference sequence). The sample consisted of PBMCs or a T cell subset sorted from them (not recorded which). V usage is TRBV20-1 and J usage is TRBJ1-1; 7 bases are a match to TRBD1. The sequence was obtained from an adult woman who had mild COVID-19 (a few samples of this study predate the infection). Cell type and time point are not known. CDR3 sequence: CSASQGETEAFF. The CDR3 nucleotides are TGCAGTGCTAGCCAGGGGGAAACTGAAGCTTTCTTT.